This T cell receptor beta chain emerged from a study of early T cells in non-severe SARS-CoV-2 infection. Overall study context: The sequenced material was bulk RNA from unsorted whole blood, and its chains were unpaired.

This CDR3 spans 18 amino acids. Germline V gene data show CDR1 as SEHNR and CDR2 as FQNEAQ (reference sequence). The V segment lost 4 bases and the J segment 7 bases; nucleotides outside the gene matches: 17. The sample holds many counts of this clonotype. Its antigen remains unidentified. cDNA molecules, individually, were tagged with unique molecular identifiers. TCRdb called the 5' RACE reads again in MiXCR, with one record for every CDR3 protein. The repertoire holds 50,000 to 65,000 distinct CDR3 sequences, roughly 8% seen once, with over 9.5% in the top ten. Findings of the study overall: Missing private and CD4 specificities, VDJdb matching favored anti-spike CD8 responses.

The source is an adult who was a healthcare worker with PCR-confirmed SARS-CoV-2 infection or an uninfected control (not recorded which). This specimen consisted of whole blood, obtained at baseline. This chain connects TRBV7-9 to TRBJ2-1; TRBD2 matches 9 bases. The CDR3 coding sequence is TGTGCCAGCAGCTCGCCCCCTAGCGGGAAATTTATGGGAAATGAGCAGTTCTTC. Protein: CASSSPPSGKFMGNEQFF.